Below are 22 T cell receptor beta chains sequenced from a single sample in a study of CD4 T cells in relation to SARS-CoV-2 and coronaviruses. Sequencing used immunoSEQ multiplex PCR; TCRdb keeps in-frame clones, though not all of them. The table includes 35,000 to 40,000 clones, 70% to 90% detected once. The specimen sequenced was memory CD4+ T cells from PBMCs. Source of these receptors: an adult with COVID-19.

The rearrangement joins TRBV2 to TRBJ2-5; D not certain. The germline V gene has CDR1 SNHLY and CDR2 FYNNEI. Trimming removed 3 bases at V and 4 bases at J, with 6 bases between. This CDR3 spans 12 amino acids. The CDR3 reads CASSDVGETQYF. The CDR3, as DNA: TGTGCCAGCAGTGATGTGGGAGAGACCCAGTACTTC.

This chain joins TRBV7-9 and TRBJ2-2, with 10 bases fitting TRBD2. Germline V lookup: CDR1 SEHNR, CDR2 FQNEAQ (reference sequence). The V gene end was trimmed by 2 bases and the J gene end by 6 bases; junction bases not matched to a gene: 3. This CDR3 is 15 amino acids long. CDR3 region: CASSLRAGGPGELFF. In DNA form, the CDR3 reads TGTGCCAGCAGCTTAAGAGCGGGAGGGCCCGGGGAGCTGTTTTTT.

This clone has only one observation. The rearrangement uses TRBV9 and TRBJ2-1, with D uncertain. The V gene lost 0 bases and the J gene lost 10 bases, with 5 bases spanning the gap. CDR3 length: 11 amino acids. CDR1 SGDLS and CDR2 YYNGEE come from the germline V gene. The CDR3 is CASSVGLEQFF. The CDR3 nucleotides read TGTGCCAGCAGCGTAGGCCTCGAGCAGTTCTTC.

V and J are TRBV19 and TRBJ1-2; 9 bases fit TRBD1. The CDR3 totals 15 residues. The germline V gene encodes CDR1 LNHDA and CDR2 SQIVND (reference sequence). V was clipped by 7 bases and J by 8 bases; unmatched bases: 14. CDR3 DNA: TGTGCCAGTAATGAGAGCCGGGACAGGGCATCCGGCTACACCTTC. As protein: CASNESRDRASGYTF.

This rearrangement joins TRBV5-6 to TRBJ1-2; D call uncertain. Germline V lookup: CDR1 SGHDT, CDR2 YYEEEE. V dropped 4 bases and J dropped 2 bases, with 9 bases sitting between them. The CDR3 consists of 13 residues. This CDR3 reads CASSTGRNYGYTF. CDR3 sequence (DNA): TGTGCCAGCAGCACCGGACGGAACTATGGCTACACCTTC. Looking up the rest from reference TRBV5-6 and TRBJ1-2 gives the full variable domain: DAGVTQSPTHLIKTRGQQVTLRCSPKSGHDTVSWYQQALGQGPQFIFQYYEEEERQRGNFPDRFSGHQFPNYSSELNVNALLLGDSALYLCASSTGRNYGYTFGSGTRLTVV.

The chain recombines TRBV6-6 with TRBJ1-4; 7 bases map to TRBD1. In germline, CDR1 is MNHNY, CDR2 SVGAGI (reference sequence). The V segment lost 6 bases and the J segment 2 bases; nucleotides outside the gene matches: 3. The CDR3 extends over 14 amino acids. The CDR3 loop is CASRRGQTNEKLFF. The CDR3, as DNA: TGTGCCAGCAGGAGGGGACAGACTAATGAAAAACTGTTTTTT.

The V call is TRBV27, the J call TRBJ1-6; D is possibly TRBD1 (6 bases). Trimming took 7 bases from V and 7 from J, leaving 17 bases between them. Germline-derived CDR1 and CDR2 are MNHEY and SMNVEV (reference sequence). CDR3 length: 15 amino acids. CDR3 protein: CASTPNGQRNSPLHF. The CDR3 DNA sequence: TGTGCCAGCACCCCGAATGGACAGAGAAATTCACCCCTCCACTTT.

This clone was found once. The rearrangement links TRBV5-1 to TRBJ1-4; possibly TRBD1 for D (5 bases). Germline CDR1 and CDR2: SGHRS and YFSETQ. The CDR3 contains 16 residues. V was trimmed by 3 bases and J by 5 bases, leaving 17 bases between them. CDR3: CASSSVRTRDNEKLFF. The CDR3 coding sequence is TGCGCCAGCAGCTCCGTAAGGACCAGGGACAATGAAAAACTGTTTTTT.

The chain couples TRBV11-3 to TRBJ2-1, with 10 positions matching TRBD1. Germline loops: CDR1 SGHNT, CDR2 YENEEA. The length of the CDR3 is 15 residues. Trimming cost V 1 base and J 8 bases; bases outside gene matches: 5. CDR3 residues: CASSLGQGALHEQFF. CDR3 nucleotide sequence: TGTGCCAGCAGCTTAGGACAGGGGGCCCTCCATGAGCAGTTCTTC.

The chain has TRBV9 and TRBJ2-7, with TRBD2 matching over 12 bases. This CDR3 has 15 residues. Germline loops: CDR1 SGDLS, CDR2 YYNGEE. V was pared by 2 bases and J by 5 bases, with 5 bases of the junction left unmatched. CDR3 coding DNA: TGTGCCAGCAGCGTCCTAGCGGGGGGGCCGAACGAGCAGTACTTC. Its protein product is CASSVLAGGPNEQYF. The whole variable domain, filled in from reference TRBV9 and TRBJ2-7, reads DSGVTQTPKHLITATGQRVTLRCSPRSGDLSVYWYQQSLDQGLQFLIQYYNGEERAKGNILERFSAQQFPDLHSELNLSSLELGDSALYFCASSVLAGGPNEQYFGPGTRLTVT.

V and J are TRBV7-2 and TRBJ1-5; D ambiguous. Germline V gene sequence: CDR1 SGHTA, CDR2 FQGNSA. V lost 5 bases to trimming and J lost 0 bases, with 8 bases between them. This CDR3 has 14 amino acids. CDR3 loop: CASSLHYSNQPQHF. Here the CDR3 DNA reads TGTGCCAGCAGCCTCCATTATAGCAATCAGCCCCAGCATTTT.

V gene TRBV11-3 combines with J gene TRBJ2-1; TRBD2 matches at 9 bases. Germline values: CDR1 SGHNT, CDR2 YENEEA. V was clipped by 5 bases and J by 4 bases; unmatched bases: 12. This CDR3 is 17 amino acids long. The CDR3: CASSRTQGSGGYNEQFF. The CDR3 nucleotides read TGTGCCAGCAGCCGCACGCAGGGGAGCGGGGGGTACAATGAGCAGTTCTTC.

The chain combines TRBV4-3 with TRBJ2-7, with D uncertain. V lost 7 bases, J lost 3 bases, and 4 bases lay in between. Germline V gene lookup returns CDR1 LGHNA and CDR2 YSLEER. The length of the CDR3 is 10 residues. CDR3 nucleotides: TGCGCCAGCAAGGACTACGAGCAGTACTTC. The encoded protein is CASKDYEQYF.

Here the CDR3 reads CASSSGRWARETYNEQFF. The CDR3 DNA sequence: TGTGCCAGTAGTTCCGGAAGATGGGCCAGGGAAACCTACAATGAGCAGTTCTTC. This chain uses TRBV19 with TRBJ2-1; TRBD1 might be the D (5 bases). The CDR3 has 18 residues. V lost 5 bases, J lost 2 bases, and 22 bases lay in between. Germline lookup yields CDR1 LNHDA and CDR2 SQIVND (reference sequence).

This sequence joins TRBV9 and TRBJ2-3, with 13 bases identical to TRBD2. The CDR3 runs 17 residues. Germline V gene data show CDR1 as SGDLS and CDR2 as YYNGEE. V shed 0 bases, J shed 2 bases, and the junction held 3 bases outside the gene matches. The CDR3 reads CASSVVLAGGDTDTQYF. The CDR3 DNA reads TGTGCCAGCAGCGTAGTACTAGCGGGGGGGGACACAGATACGCAGTATTTT.

This clone was counted a single time. The V and J genes are TRBV11-3 and TRBJ2-7, with D uncertain. The V end was cut by 8 bases, the J end by 3 bases, with 14 bases between. The CDR3 spans 13 residues. CDR1 is SGHNT, CDR2 YENEEA, per germline. The CDR3 sequence is CASGLRRNYEQYF. DNA of the CDR3: TGTGCCAGCGGCCTTAGACGGAACTACGAGCAGTACTTC.

The chain uses TRBV6-1 and TRBJ2-5, with D unresolved. Germline V gene lookup returns CDR1 MNHNS and CDR2 SASEGT. This CDR3 has 13 amino acids. Trimming pared 0 bases from V and 5 bases from J, leaving 7 bases between. CDR3 nucleotides: TGTGCCAGCAGTGAAGCCGCGCGGGAGACCCAGTACTTC. Encoded protein: CASSEAARETQYF.

The chain has TRBV29-1 and TRBJ1-1, with unresolved D. V lost 3 bases to trimming and J lost 4 bases, with 12 bases between them. There are 13 residues in the CDR3. Germline CDR1 reads SQVTM; CDR2 reads ANQGSEA. Here the CDR3 reads CSVDRGSGTEAFF. The CDR3 DNA follows: TGCAGCGTTGATCGTGGCAGCGGCACTGAAGCTTTCTTT.

The chain is built from TRBV4-3 and TRBJ2-7; D may be TRBD2 (5 bases). V was pared by 0 bases and J by 3 bases, with 9 bases between. The CDR3 spans 14 residues. Germline V CDR1 and CDR2: LGHNA, YSLEER. The CDR3 region has the DNA TGCGCCAGCAGCCAAGAAGGACGGGGCTACGAGCAGTACTTC. Protein sequence: CASSQEGRGYEQYF.

The chain carries TRBV2 and TRBJ2-2; the D is unclear. Trimming stripped 4 bases from V and 4 bases from J, with 16 bases between. Per the germline V gene, CDR1 is SNHLY and CDR2 is FYNNEI. This CDR3 comprises 16 residues. CDR3 amino acids: CASSALTGSTTGELFF. DNA of the CDR3: TGTGCCAGCAGTGCTCTCACCGGGTCTACCACCGGGGAGCTGTTTTTT.

The V call is TRBV6-2 or TRBV6-3, the J call TRBJ1-5, with D unresolved. The CDR3 runs 14 residues. Germline CDR1 is MNHEY and CDR2 is SVGEGT. V was pared by 6 bases and J by 4 bases, with 13 bases between. The CDR3 region is CASSRYRSNQPQHF. The CDR3 DNA is TGTGCCAGCAGCCGTTACCGGTCTAATCAGCCCCAGCATTTT.

Written as DNA, the CDR3 is TGTGCCAGCTCACCGTACGGCAATCAGCCCCAGCATTTT. Its protein product is CASSPYGNQPQHF. The V gene is TRBV18, the J gene TRBJ1-5; D gene unclear. The CDR3 runs to 13 residues. Germline lookup yields CDR1 KGHSH and CDR2 LQKENI. V was pared by 3 bases and J by 2 bases, with 5 bases between.